This TCR beta chain was found in a study of shared clonotypes between healthy human individuals. The assay ran at deep level. The protocol was immunoSEQ multiplex PCR, while the TCRdb copy is restricted to in-frame clones and leaves out a portion. The data contain around 580,000 clones, roughly 98% of them singletons. Germline V lookup: CDR1 GTSNPN, CDR2 SVGIG (reference sequence). Trimming took 4 bases from V and 5 from J, leaving 17 bases between them. The CDR3 consists of 14 residues. Concerning this clone itself: Its specificity is not known.

Terminally differentiated effector memory CD45RA+ cells were excluded by CCR7 positive selection of CD45RO-negative cells. Findings and caveats of the study: Large depth notwithstanding, sorted-subset sequencing proved incomplete by rarefaction.

This clonotype was obtained from a man aged 30-40 years in good health. Sequenced input: naive CD8+ T cells sorted from blood. The V and J genes are TRBV30 and TRBJ1-1, with a weak D call TRBD1 (6 bases). The CDR3 DNA reads TGTGCCTGGACCCCACGGGGGGCGCGGACTGAAGCTTTCTTT. Translation gives CAWTPRGARTEAFF.